What follows are 20 T cell receptor beta chains derived from one specimen sequenced in a study of blood T cell repertoires in COVID-19. Some clones are missing from TCRdb's copy, which holds only in-frame ones; the method was immunoSEQ multiplex PCR. The sample comprises about 29,000 clones, approximately 85% of which are singletons, and around 30% rests with the top ten. Sequenced sample: peripheral blood. The receptors stem from a woman of 80 years or more with COVID-19, enrolled during active disease.

The chain recombines TRBV5-1 with TRBJ2-3; 8 bases align to TRBD2. Trimming at V came to 5 bases and at J to 0 bases, leaving 2 bases not matched to a gene. The CDR3 is made up of 14 amino acids. CDR1 SGHRS and CDR2 YFSETQ come from the germline V gene. DNA for the CDR3: TGCGCCAGCAGGACTAGCGCAAGCACAGATACGCAGTATTTT. This gives the protein CASRTSASTDTQYF.

The V gene is TRBV7-8, the J gene TRBJ2-7; 8 bases map to TRBD1. The V gene's germline CDR1 is SGHVS and CDR2 FQNEAQ. The length of the CDR3 is 15 residues. V shed 5 bases and J 2 bases; nucleotides not matched to a gene: 8. The CDR3 spells CASSPGDRITYEQYF. In DNA, the CDR3 is TGTGCCAGCAGCCCCGGGGACAGGATAACCTACGAGCAGTACTTC.

The chain has TRBV30 and TRBJ1-6, with TRBD1 matching over 7 bases. Trimming removed 0 bases from V and 9 bases from J; junction bases left unmatched: 11. Germline V gives CDR1 GTSNPN, CDR2 SVGIG (reference sequence). The CDR3 loop spans 16 amino acids. CDR3 residues: CAWSVRDSGRGSPLHF. Written as DNA, the CDR3 is TGTGCCTGGAGTGTACGGGACAGTGGGCGAGGTTCACCCCTCCACTTT.

V usage is TRBV5-4 and J usage is TRBJ2-1; TRBD2 aligns across 8 bases. The CDR3 covers 17 residues. V shed 1 base, J shed 8 bases, and the junction held 14 bases outside the gene matches. Per germline, CDR1 SGHNT and CDR2 YYREEE (reference sequence). CDR3 loop: CASSLKTSGGARDEQFF. The CDR3 region has the DNA TGTGCCAGCAGCTTGAAAACTAGCGGAGGGGCTAGGGATGAGCAGTTCTTC. Looking up the rest from reference TRBV5-4 and TRBJ2-1 gives the full variable domain: ETGVTQSPTHLIKTRGQQVTLRCSSQSGHNTVSWYQQALGQGPQFIFQYYREEENGRGNFPPRFSGLQFPNYSSELNVNALELDDSALYLCASSLKTSGGARDEQFFGPGTRLTVL.

The V call is TRBV30, the J call TRBJ1-6; possible D gene TRBD1, 5 bases. This CDR3 contains 16 residues. Trimming left V 3 bases short and J 10 bases short, with 22 bases between. Germline loops: CDR1 GTSNPN, CDR2 SVGIG (reference sequence). CDR3 DNA sequence: TGTGCCTGGAGCGCTTCTCGAGGGGCGGGGTGGTCACCCCTCCACTTT. It encodes CAWSASRGAGWSPLHF.

This sequence joins TRBV28 and TRBJ1-2, with D perhaps TRBD1 (5 bases). CDR3 length: 16 residues. Trimming shortened V by 5 bases and J by 3 bases, and 19 bases separated the two germline ends. The germline V gene has CDR1 MDHEN and CDR2 SYDVKM. CDR3 in amino acids: CASSPLGGTEDYGYTF. CDR3 sequence (DNA): TGTGCCAGCAGTCCCCTCGGGGGGACGGAAGACTATGGCTACACCTTC.

V gene TRBV11-2 combines with J gene TRBJ2-1, with no clear D. The CDR3 consists of 11 residues. The germline V and J ends were trimmed by 5 bases and 8 bases, with 7 bases remaining between them. Germline-derived CDR1 and CDR2 are SGHAT and FQNNGV. The CDR3 DNA reads TGTGCCAGCAGCCAACGGGATGAGCAGTTCTTC. Encoded protein: CASSQRDEQFF.

The rearrangement joins TRBV2 to TRBJ1-1; 9 positions agree with TRBD1. With 0 bases clipped from V and 10 bases from J, the junction kept 9 bases outside the gene matches. Germline CDR1 and CDR2: SNHLY and FYNNEI. This CDR3 is built from 15 residues. In DNA, the CDR3 is TGTGCCAGCAGTGAAGCGCGGACAGGGGTGTCTGGAGCTTTCTTT. It encodes CASSEARTGVSGAFF.

The chain uses TRBV5-1 and TRBJ1-1; 7 bases agree with TRBD1. Germline values: CDR1 SGHRS, CDR2 YFSETQ. With V trimmed by 4 bases and J by 0 bases, 9 bases remained unmatched. The CDR3 contains 16 residues. The CDR3 bases are TGCGCCAGCAGCCATACTACGACAGGGATGAACACTGAAGCTTTCTTT. Protein: CASSHTTTGMNTEAFF.

The chain has TRBV9 and TRBJ2-7; 7 bases are a match to TRBD1. J lost 5 bases, V lost 4 bases, and 12 bases had no gene match. Germline V lookup: CDR1 SGDLS, CDR2 YYNGEE. This CDR3 has 15 amino acids. CDR3 DNA sequence: TGTGCCAGCAGCCCCCAGAGACAGGGAGCCCACGAGCAGTACTTC. Translating gives CASSPQRQGAHEQYF.

The chain is built from TRBV11-2 and TRBJ2-7; D remains ambiguous. V was clipped by 3 bases and J by 2 bases, with 8 bases between them. CDR1 and CDR2 from the germline V gene are SGHAT and FQNNGV. The CDR3 has 13 amino acids. CDR3 nucleotides: TGTGCCAGCAGCTTTCACAGAGCCTACGAGCAGTACTTC. It yields the protein CASSFHRAYEQYF.

The chain carries TRBV10-2 and TRBJ1-2; 10 nucleotides align to TRBD1. The CDR3 runs to 14 residues. The J segment lost 7 bases and the V segment lost 6 bases, leaving 8 bases of the junction unmatched. Germline values: CDR1 WSHSY, CDR2 SAAADI. The CDR3 loop reads CASSPGTGVGGYTF. DNA of the CDR3: TGCGCCAGCAGCCCCGGGACAGGGGTGGGTGGCTACACCTTC.

The count of this clone is one. This chain links TRBV18 with TRBJ1-2, with 9 bases aligning to TRBD1. The CDR3 runs 16 residues. The ends lost 2 bases at V and 2 bases at J; junction bases unmatched: 6. Germline V gene data show CDR1 as KGHSH and CDR2 as LQKENI. CDR3 residues: CASSPGTGTGNYGYTF. The CDR3 coding sequence is TGTGCCAGCTCACCAGGTACCGGGACAGGGAACTATGGCTACACCTTC.

This clone was detected once. The chain joins TRBV7-2 to TRBJ1-6; TRBD1 might be the D (6 bases). The CDR3 contains 12 residues. Germline CDR1 is SGHTA and CDR2 is FQGNSA. Trimming stripped 0 bases from V and 13 bases from J, with 7 bases between. For the CDR3, the DNA is TGTGCCAGCAGCTTAGCGAGGGGGCCCCTCCACTTT. Protein product: CASSLARGPLHF.

The rearrangement uses TRBV10-3 and TRBJ2-7; possibly TRBD1 for D (6 bases). Per the germline V gene, CDR1 is ENHRY and CDR2 is SYGVKD. With 10 bases removed from V and 2 bases from J, the gap between germline ends came to 15 bases. CDR3 length equals 13 residues. CDR3 amino acids: CATANRQAYEQYF. CDR3 in DNA: TGTGCCACAGCAAACAGACAGGCCTACGAGCAGTACTTC.

V is TRBV6-4 and J is TRBJ1-1; D is uncertain. Germline CDR1 reads MRHNA; CDR2 reads SNTAGT. V lost 3 bases to trimming and J lost 5 bases, with 13 bases between them. The CDR3 loop spans 14 amino acids. The CDR3 nucleotides read TGTGCCAGCAGTGAAAACGGGGTTGGAACTGAAGCTTTCTTT. It is translated as CASSENGVGTEAFF.

The chain links TRBV19 to TRBJ1-2; D perhaps matches TRBD1 (5 bases). The germline gives CDR1 LNHDA, CDR2 SQIVND (reference sequence). V was pared by 5 bases and J by 4 bases, with 11 bases between. This CDR3 is 13 amino acids long. CDR3 protein: CASSLTVFYGYTF. The CDR3 DNA reads TGTGCCAGTAGTCTGACAGTCTTCTATGGCTACACCTTC.

The chain uses TRBV12-3 or TRBV12-4 and TRBJ1-1; 9 nucleotides agree with TRBD1. This CDR3 is built from 13 residues. Germline trimming cut 6 bases from V and 6 bases from J; bases unmatched to any gene: 5. DNA of the CDR3: TGTGCCAGCAGCGGCAGGACAGGGGCTGAAGCTTTCTTT. This codes for CASSGRTGAEAFF.

The CDR3 region is CATSRDPGGGETQYF. The CDR3 bases are TGTGCCACCAGCAGAGATCCAGGGGGCGGAGAGACCCAGTACTTC. This rearrangement joins TRBV15 to TRBJ2-5, with 8 bases aligning to TRBD1. CDR1 LNHNV and CDR2 YYDKDF come from the germline V gene (reference sequence). The V gene end was trimmed by 0 bases and the J gene end by 4 bases; junction bases not matched to a gene: 4. This CDR3 has 15 residues.

The chain uses TRBV2 and TRBJ1-1; TRBD1 is a possible D gene (6 bases). CDR3 length: 13 residues. Between the trimmed V and J ends, which lost 3 bases and 4 bases, there was a span of 9 bases. Per germline, CDR1 SNHLY and CDR2 FYNNEI. The CDR3 region is CASSEVGGTEAFF. The CDR3 DNA sequence: TGTGCCAGCAGTGAGGTAGGGGGCACTGAAGCTTTCTTT.